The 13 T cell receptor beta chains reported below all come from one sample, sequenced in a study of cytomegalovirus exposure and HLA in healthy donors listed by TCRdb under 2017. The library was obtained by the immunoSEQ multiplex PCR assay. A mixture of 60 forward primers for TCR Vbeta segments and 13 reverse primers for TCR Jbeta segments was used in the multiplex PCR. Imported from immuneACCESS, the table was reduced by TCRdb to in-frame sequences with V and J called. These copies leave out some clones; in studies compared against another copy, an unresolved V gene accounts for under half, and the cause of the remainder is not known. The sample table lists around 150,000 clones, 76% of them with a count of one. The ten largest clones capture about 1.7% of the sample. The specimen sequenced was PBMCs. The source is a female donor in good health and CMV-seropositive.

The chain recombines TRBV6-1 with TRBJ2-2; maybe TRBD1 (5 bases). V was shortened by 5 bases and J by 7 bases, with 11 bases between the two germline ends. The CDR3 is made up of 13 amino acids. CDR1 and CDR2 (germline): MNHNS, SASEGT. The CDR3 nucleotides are TGTGCCAGCAGTAAAGGGGCGATCGGGGAGCTGTTTTTT. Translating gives CASSKGAIGELFF.

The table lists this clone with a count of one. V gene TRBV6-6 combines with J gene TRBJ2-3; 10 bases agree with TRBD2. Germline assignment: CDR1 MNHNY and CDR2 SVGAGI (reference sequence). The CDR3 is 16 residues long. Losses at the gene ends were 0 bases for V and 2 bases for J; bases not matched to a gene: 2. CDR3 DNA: TGTGCCAGCAGTTACTCAGGACTAGCGGACACAGATACGCAGTATTTT. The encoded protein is CASSYSGLADTDTQYF.

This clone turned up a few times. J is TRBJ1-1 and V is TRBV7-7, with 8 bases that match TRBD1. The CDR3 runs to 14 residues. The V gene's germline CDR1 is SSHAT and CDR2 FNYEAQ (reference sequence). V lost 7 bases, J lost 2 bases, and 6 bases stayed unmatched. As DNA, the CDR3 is TGTGCCAGCACCGACAGGGGCGCAAACACTGAAGCTTTCTTT. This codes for CASTDRGANTEAFF.

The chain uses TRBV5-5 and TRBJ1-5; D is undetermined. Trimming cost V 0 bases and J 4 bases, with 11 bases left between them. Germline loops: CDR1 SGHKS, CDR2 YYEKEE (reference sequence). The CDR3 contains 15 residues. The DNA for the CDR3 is TGTGCCAGCAGCTTGGCCGGAGGAGCTAATCAGCCCCAGCATTTT. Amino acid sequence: CASSLAGGANQPQHF.

CDR3 protein: CASSPDSAEPQHF. Written as DNA, the CDR3 is TGCGCCAGCAGCCCGGACTCGGCTGAGCCCCAGCATTTT. The J gene is TRBJ1-5, the V gene TRBV4-1; D gene uncertain. With 4 bases removed from V and 8 bases from J, the gap between germline ends came to 12 bases. CDR3 length: 13 residues. From germline, CDR1 is MGHRA and CDR2 YSYEKL.

CDR3 in amino acids: CASSFRGAGFYGYTF. CDR3 DNA: TGTGCCAGCAGTTTCCGGGGGGCTGGATTCTATGGCTACACCTTC. The chain employs TRBV28 and TRBJ1-2; D is possibly TRBD1 (6 bases). The CDR3 loop spans 15 amino acids. From germline, CDR1 is MDHEN and CDR2 SYDVKM. The V end lost 3 bases, the J end lost 4 bases, and 15 bases lay between the germline ends.

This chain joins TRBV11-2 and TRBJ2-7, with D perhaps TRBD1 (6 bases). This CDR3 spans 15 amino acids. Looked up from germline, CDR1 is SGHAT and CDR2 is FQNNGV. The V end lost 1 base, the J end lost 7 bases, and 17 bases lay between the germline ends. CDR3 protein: CASSLAEGVLREQYF. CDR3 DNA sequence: TGTGCCAGCAGCTTAGCTGAGGGGGTTTTGCGGGAGCAGTACTTC.

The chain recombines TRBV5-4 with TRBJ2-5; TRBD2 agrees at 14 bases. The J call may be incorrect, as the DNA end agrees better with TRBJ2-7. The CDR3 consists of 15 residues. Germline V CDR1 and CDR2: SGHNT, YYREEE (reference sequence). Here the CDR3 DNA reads TGTGCCAGCAGCAAAGGGACTAGCGGGGGTTCCGAGCAGTACTTC. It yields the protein CASSKGTSGGSEQYF.

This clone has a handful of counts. The CDR3 DNA sequence: TGTGCCAGCCAGGGGTTCCAGGGGGGTGAAAAACTGTTTTTT. This translates into CASQGFQGGEKLFF. The gene calls are TRBV2 and TRBJ1-4, with 7 bases identical to TRBD1. The CDR3 extends over 14 amino acids. With V trimmed by 8 bases and J by 7 bases, 10 bases remained unmatched. Germline V CDR1 and CDR2: SNHLY, FYNNEI.

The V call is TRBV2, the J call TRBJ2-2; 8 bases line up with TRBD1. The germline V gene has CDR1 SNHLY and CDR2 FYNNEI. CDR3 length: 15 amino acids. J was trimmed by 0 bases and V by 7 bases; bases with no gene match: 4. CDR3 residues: CASISGQANTGELFF. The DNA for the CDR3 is TGTGCCAGCATATCGGGACAGGCGAACACCGGGGAGCTGTTTTTT.

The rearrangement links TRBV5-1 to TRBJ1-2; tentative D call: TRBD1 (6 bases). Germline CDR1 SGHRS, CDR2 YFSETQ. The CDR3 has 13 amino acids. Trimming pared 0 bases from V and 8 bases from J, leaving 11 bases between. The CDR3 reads CASSLGNREGYTF. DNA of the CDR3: TGCGCCAGCAGCTTGGGGAACAGGGAAGGCTACACCTTC.

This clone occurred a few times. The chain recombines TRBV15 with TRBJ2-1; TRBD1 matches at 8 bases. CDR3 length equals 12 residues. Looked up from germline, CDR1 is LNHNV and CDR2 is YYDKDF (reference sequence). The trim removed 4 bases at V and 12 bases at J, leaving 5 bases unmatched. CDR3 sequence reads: CATSTMTGVQFF. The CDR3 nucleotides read TGTGCCACCAGCACGATGACAGGGGTGCAGTTCTTC.

The CDR3 bases are TGTGCCAGCAGCTCCACAGGGGACACTGAAGCTTTCTTT. This gives the protein CASSSTGDTEAFF. V and J are TRBV11-2 and TRBJ1-1, with 7 bases lining up with TRBD1. Per germline, CDR1 SGHAT and CDR2 FQNNGV. This CDR3 has 13 amino acids. The trim removed 4 bases at V and 3 bases at J, leaving 2 bases unmatched.